This record covers a single T cell receptor beta chain. This sample was taken from a study of blood T cell repertoires in COVID-19. Across the whole study: The analysed material was cDNA or gDNA that came from T cells, B-cell-depleted T cells, or PBMCs.

Germline CDR1 reads MRHNA; CDR2 reads SNTAGT. The CDR3 runs 15 residues. Trimming removed 6 bases from V and 3 bases from J; junction bases left unmatched: 4. In Seattle, patients joined the study during active infection and were tracked longitudinally. Generated by immunoSEQ multiplex PCR, the TCRdb table keeps only in-frame clones and is missing some. The sample holds around 480,000 clones; about 91% are singletons and the top ten take approximately 12%. The chain carries TRBV6-4 and TRBJ1-4; the match to TRBD1 covers 10 bases. The specimen sequenced was peripheral blood. This TCR was recovered from a woman in her forties or fifties with COVID-19, enrolled during active disease. CDR3 in amino acids: CASSRGTGANEKLFF. DNA of the CDR3: TGTGCCAGCAGCCGAGGGACAGGGGCTAATGAAAAACTGTTTTTT.